Listed below are T cell receptor beta chains from one sample, sequenced in a study of metastatic and nonmetastatic thyroid tumors. TCRdb recomputed clones from the PCR reads via MiXCR. This sample has some 19,000 clones, with 25% found just once. Sequencing used blood. The receptor set was obtained from a male donor with papillary thyroid cancer or a benign thyroid nodule (not recorded which). Some clones in this sample may be carry-over from other donors' samples. The CDR3 runs from the conserved cysteine through the conserved F or W. A D gene is named only where the DNA matches it firmly. Clone size is given for some rows only: seen once, a few or many times, or a class if the clone is expanded.

D gene	clone size	V gene	J gene	CDR3 DNA	CDR3 protein
NA	many	TRBV7-9	TRBJ1-3	TGTGCCAGCAGCTCCGGGACAAGCTCTGGAAACACCATATATTTT	CASSSGTSSGNTIYF
NA	NA	TRBV27	TRBJ1-1	TGTTCCAGCAGTTTAGTGTTTGGCAGGAGTTATGAATCTTTCTTT	CSSSLVFGRSYESFF
NA	NA	TRBV7-2	TRBJ2-7	TGTGCCAGCAGCTTAGACCAGTGGCAGTACTTC	CASSLDQWQYF
NA	few	TRBV28	TRBJ1-2	TGTGCCAGCAGTACCCTCCGGGAGGACTTACCAGCTAACTATGGCTACACCTTC	CASSTLREDLPANYGYTF
NA	NA	TRBV30	TRBJ1-3	TGTGCCTGGAGTGTTGCAGAATACTCTGGAAACACCATATATTTT	CAWSVAEYSGNTIYF
NA	few	TRBV6-1	TRBJ2-7	TGTGCCAGCAGTGAACTAGCGAACTACGAGCAGTACTTC	CASSELANYEQYF
NA	few	TRBV6-1	TRBJ2-1	TGTGCCAGCCGTGGAGGGGACTCCTACAATGAGCAGTTCTTC	CASRGGDSYNEQFF
NA	many	TRBV18	TRBJ1-4	TGTGCCAGCTCATCCCGGGAACGGGAAAAACTGTTTTTT	CASSSREREKLFF
NA	medium-sized	TRBV5-1	TRBJ2-1	TGCGCCAGCAGCCGAGGGGGGACCGTCAATGAGCAGTTCTTC	CASSRGGTVNEQFF
NA	NA	TRBV3-1	TRBJ1-1	TGTGCCAGCAGCCCGGGACTCCTTGGAACTGAAGCTTTCTTT	CASSPGLLGTEAFF
TRBD1	NA	TRBV20-1	TRBJ2-2	TGCAGTGCTAGAGCCGGGACAGGTAACGGGGAGCTGTTTTTT	CSARAGTGNGELFF
NA	NA	TRBV5-1	TRBJ1-5	TGCGCCAGCAGCCCGGCTGGGCCCGAGACGGGGCCCCAGCATTTT	CASSPAGPETGPQHF
NA	NA	TRBV4-1	TRBJ1-2	TGCGCCAGCAGCCATGTTTTCCAGGATAACTATGGCTACACCTTC	CASSHVFQDNYGYTF
TRBD1	NA	TRBV6-1	TRBJ1-1	TGTGCCAGTCCCGGGACAGGGGGCCGGAACACTGAAGCTTTCTTT	CASPGTGGRNTEAFF
NA	many	TRBV20-1	TRBJ1-5	TGCAGTGCTAGGGAATGGGGTGATCAGCCCCAGCATTTT	CSAREWGDQPQHF
TRBD2	NA	TRBV11-2	TRBJ2-3	TGTGCCAGCAGCCCATTAGCGGGGGGGCCAAGCACAGATACGCAGTATTTT	CASSPLAGGPSTDTQYF
NA	few	TRBV19	TRBJ1-5	TGTGCCAGTAGCACAGGTAGTAGCAATCAGCCCCAGCATTTT	CASSTGSSNQPQHF
TRBD2	NA	TRBV12-3/TRBV12-4	TRBJ2-1	TGTGCCAGCAGATTGGGGGAGGGTCCCATCAATGAGCAGTTCTTC	CASRLGEGPINEQFF
NA	medium-sized	TRBV6-1	TRBJ1-1	TGTGCCAGCTTTCCCCCCCTGAACACTGAAGCTTTCTTT	CASFPPLNTEAFF
NA	many	TRBV3-1	TRBJ1-4	TGTGCCAGCAGCCCCTCAGGGTCTGAAAAACTGTTTTTT	CASSPSGSEKLFF
NA	few	TRBV12-3/TRBV12-4	TRBJ2-6	TGTGCCAGTCGTGGGAACTCTGGGGCCAACGTCCTGACTTTC	CASRGNSGANVLTF
NA	NA	TRBV10-2	TRBJ1-2	TGCGCCAGCAGTGAGTCTGGAAGGCCCTATGGCTACACCTTC	CASSESGRPYGYTF
NA	few	TRBV28	TRBJ2-2	TGTGCCAGCAGTTTGGTTTCCGCGGAGATCACCGGGGAGCTGTTTTTT	CASSLVSAEITGELFF
NA	medium-sized	TRBV12-3/TRBV12-4	TRBJ1-5	TGTGCCAGCAGAGAAGGGAGTCAGCCCCAGCATTTT	CASREGSQPQHF
TRBD1	NA	TRBV6-1	TRBJ2-7	TGTGCCAGCAGTACCAGGGGGCGCGGGGTGGACGAGCAGTACTTC	CASSTRGRGVDEQYF
TRBD1	NA	TRBV24-1	TRBJ1-2	TGTGCCACCAGTGACACACACCCGGGACAGGGTTGGTTGGGATATGGCTACACCTTC	CATSDTHPGQGWLGYGYTF
TRBD2	medium-sized	TRBV27	TRBJ2-7	TGTGCCAGCAGTTCGTTAGCGGGAGGGCTACGGGGGCAGTACTTC	CASSSLAGGLRGQYF
NA	NA	TRBV19	TRBJ1-1	TGTGCCAGTAGTATTCTTACAGGGTCAGAAGCTTTCTTT	CASSILTGSEAFF
NA	medium-sized	TRBV10-3	TRBJ2-7	TGTGCCACCAGTCAGGGCGGGGACTACGAGCAGTACTTC	CATSQGGDYEQYF
NA	few	TRBV28	TRBJ2-2	TGTGCCAGCAGTTTTATACGAGGGAACACCGGGGAGCTTTTTTTT	CASSFIRGNTGELFF
NA	medium-sized	TRBV4-1	TRBJ1-2	TGCGCCAGCAGCCCCCCGGTAGGGGGGCGCCTGACCTTC	CASSPPVGGRLTF
TRBD1	NA	TRBV15	TRBJ2-5	TGTGCCACCAGCAGATGGGACAGGGAGACCCAGTACTTC	CATSRWDRETQYF
TRBD2	medium-sized	TRBV30	TRBJ2-1	TGTGCCTGGAGTGTACAGAGCGGGAGAGAGCAGTTCTTC	CAWSVQSGREQFF
NA	NA	TRBV4-3	TRBJ1-2	TGCGCCAGCAGCCAAGAGGGCAGGACGACCCGTAACTATGGCTACACCTTC	CASSQEGRTTRNYGYTF
NA	NA	TRBV11-2	TRBJ2-1	TGTGCCAGCAGCTTAGCGCAGGGTGATGAGCAGTTCTTC	CASSLAQGDEQFF
TRBD1	medium-sized	TRBV27	TRBJ2-3	TGTGCCAGCAGTCGGACAGGGGACACAGATACGCAGTATTTT	CASSRTGDTDTQYF
NA	NA	TRBV7-6	TRBJ2-3	TGTGCCAGCAGCTTAGAGGTAGCGGCTCAATCAAATACGCAGTATTTT	CASSLEVAAQSNTQYF
TRBD2	few	TRBV28	TRBJ2-7	TGTGCCAGCAGTACCACTAGCGGGAGTGACGAGCAGTACTTC	CASSTTSGSDEQYF
NA	many	TRBV20-1	TRBJ1-4	TGCAGTGCTAGAGCCGGGGCACCCCCGCGGGAAAAACTGTTTTTT	CSARAGAPPREKLFF
TRBD2	NA	TRBV12-3/TRBV12-4	TRBJ2-7	TGTGCCAGCAGTTGGGTAGCGGGGCGTGAGCAGTACTTC	CASSWVAGREQYF
TRBD2	NA	TRBV5-1	TRBJ2-7	TGCGCCAGCAGCTTGGGACTAGCGGTTTCCTACGAGCAGTACTTC	CASSLGLAVSYEQYF
NA	NA	TRBV6-5	TRBJ2-2	TGTGCCAGCATTTTTCAGGTTGAGGGGGAGCTGTTTTTT	CASIFQVEGELFF
NA	few	TRBV6-1	TRBJ2-2	TGTGCCAGCCCCGAAGGAGAATCCGGGGAGCTGTTTTTT	CASPEGESGELFF
NA	NA	TRBV12-3/TRBV12-4	TRBJ2-3	TGTGCCAGCAGTTCTGCGAGGGGGGGTGGCACAGATACGCAGTATTTT	CASSSARGGGTDTQYF
NA	NA	TRBV27	TRBJ2-2	TGTGCCAGCAGTTTGGGGGGGGCAGGGTTGGGCGGGGAGCTGTTTTTT	CASSLGGAGLGGELFF
NA	NA	TRBV6-1	TRBJ1-1	TGTGCCAGCAGTGACGCGGTGACCGCTGAAGCTTTCTTT	CASSDAVTAEAFF
NA	many	TRBV13	TRBJ2-3	TGTGCCAGCAGCTTCCGGACAGCGACTTCCACAGATACGCAGTATTTT	CASSFRTATSTDTQYF
TRBD1	NA	TRBV19	TRBJ1-1	TGTGCCAGTAGTTTCGACAGGGTAAACACTGAAGCTTTCTTT	CASSFDRVNTEAFF
TRBD1	NA	TRBV20-1	TRBJ2-7	TGCAGTGCTAGAGATCGAGGGGGACAGGGGGTGGTGTTAGGGCAGTACTTC	CSARDRGGQGVVLGQYF
NA	few	TRBV6-1	TRBJ2-2	TGTGCCAGCAGGGCCGGGACACACACCGGGGAGCTGTTTTTT	CASRAGTHTGELFF
NA	few	TRBV7-9	TRBJ2-2	TGTGCCAGCAGCTTAGTGGCAGGGGATGCCGGGGAGCTGTTTTTT	CASSLVAGDAGELFF
NA	medium-sized	TRBV2	TRBJ1-6	TGTGCCAGCAGTGAAGCCTCTCCAAATTCACCCCTCCACTTT	CASSEASPNSPLHF
NA	NA	TRBV6-1	TRBJ1-4	TGTGCCACCGCCCGGTTTTGGGGCTCAGCGGAGGGTGAAAAACTGTTTTTT	CATARFWGSAEGEKLFF
NA	many	TRBV18	TRBJ2-3	TGTGCCAGCTCACCACGTCTCCGGGGTGCGGGGGATACGCAGTATTTT	CASSPRLRGAGDTQYF
NA	few	TRBV6-2/TRBV6-3	TRBJ2-2	TGTGCCAGCAGTTACGAGGGGGGCCAGAACACCGGGGAGCTGTTTTTT	CASSYEGGQNTGELFF